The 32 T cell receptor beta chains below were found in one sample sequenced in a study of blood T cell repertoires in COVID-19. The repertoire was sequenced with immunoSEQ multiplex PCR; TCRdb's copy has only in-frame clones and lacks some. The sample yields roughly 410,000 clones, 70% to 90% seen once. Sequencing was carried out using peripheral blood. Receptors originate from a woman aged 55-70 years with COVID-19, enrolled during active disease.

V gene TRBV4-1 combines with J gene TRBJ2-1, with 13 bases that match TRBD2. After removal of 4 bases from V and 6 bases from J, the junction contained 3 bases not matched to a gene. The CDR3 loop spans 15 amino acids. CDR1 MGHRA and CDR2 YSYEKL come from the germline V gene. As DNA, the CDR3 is TGCGCCAGCAGCCTTACTAGCGGGGGGGCCAATGAGCAGTTCTTC. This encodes CASSLTSGGANEQFF.

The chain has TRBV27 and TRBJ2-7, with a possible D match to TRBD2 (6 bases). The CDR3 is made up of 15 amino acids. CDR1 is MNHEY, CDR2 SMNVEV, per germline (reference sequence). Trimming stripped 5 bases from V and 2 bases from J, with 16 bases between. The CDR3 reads CASSRSGAWPYEQYF. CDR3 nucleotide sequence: TGTGCCAGCAGTCGATCGGGAGCGTGGCCCTACGAGCAGTACTTC.

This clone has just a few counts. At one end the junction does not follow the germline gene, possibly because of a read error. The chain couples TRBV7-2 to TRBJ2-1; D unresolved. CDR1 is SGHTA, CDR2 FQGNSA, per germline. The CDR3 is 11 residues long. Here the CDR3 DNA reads TGTGCCAGCACCTCCTTCAATGAGCAGTTCTTC. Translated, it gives CASTSFNEQFF.

CDR3 sequence reads: CATSDETERQYNEQFF. CDR3 coding DNA: TGTGCCACCAGTGATGAGACAGAACGGCAATACAATGAGCAGTTCTTC. V gene TRBV24-1 combines with J gene TRBJ2-1, with D possibly being TRBD1 (5 bases). Germline V lookup: CDR1 KGHDR, CDR2 SFDVKD. The CDR3 extends over 16 amino acids. Trimming stripped 3 bases from V and 4 bases from J, with 15 bases between.

The CDR3 reads CASRSQGYTEAFF. DNA of the CDR3: TGCGCCAGCAGATCTCAGGGGTACACTGAAGCTTTCTTT. This chain uses TRBV5-1 with TRBJ1-1; TRBD1 might be the D (6 bases). Per the germline V gene, CDR1 is SGHRS and CDR2 is YFSETQ. Trimming shortened V by 5 bases and J by 3 bases, and 11 bases separated the two germline ends. The CDR3 consists of 13 residues.

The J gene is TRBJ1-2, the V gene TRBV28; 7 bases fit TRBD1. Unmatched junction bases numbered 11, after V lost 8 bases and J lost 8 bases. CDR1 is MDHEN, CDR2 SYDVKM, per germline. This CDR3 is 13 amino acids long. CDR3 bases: TGTGCCAGCGCCCTGACAGGGTCTCGGGGCTACACCTTC. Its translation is CASALTGSRGYTF.

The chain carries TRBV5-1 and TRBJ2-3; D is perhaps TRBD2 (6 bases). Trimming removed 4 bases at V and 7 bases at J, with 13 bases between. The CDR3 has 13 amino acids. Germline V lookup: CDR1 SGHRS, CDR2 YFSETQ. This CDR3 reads CASSRSGENTQYF. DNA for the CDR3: TGCGCCAGCAGCCGCTCGGGGGAAAATACGCAGTATTTT.

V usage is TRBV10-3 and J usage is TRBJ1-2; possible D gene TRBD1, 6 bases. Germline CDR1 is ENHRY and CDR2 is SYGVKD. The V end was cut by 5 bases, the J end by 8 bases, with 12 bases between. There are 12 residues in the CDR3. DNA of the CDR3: TGTGCCATCAGTCCAGGGGAGGGAGGCTACACCTTC. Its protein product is CAISPGEGGYTF.

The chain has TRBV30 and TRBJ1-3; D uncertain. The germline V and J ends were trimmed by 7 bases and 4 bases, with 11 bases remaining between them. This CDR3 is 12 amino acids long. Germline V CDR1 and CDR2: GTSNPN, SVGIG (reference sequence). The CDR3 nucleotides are TGTGCCTTCTCCCCGGGGGGAAACACCATATATTTT. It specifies CAFSPGGNTIYF.

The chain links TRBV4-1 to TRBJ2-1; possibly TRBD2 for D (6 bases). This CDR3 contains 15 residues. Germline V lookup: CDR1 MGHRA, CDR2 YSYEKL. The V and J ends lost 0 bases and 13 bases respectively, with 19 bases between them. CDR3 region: CASSQEQFSGQTQFF. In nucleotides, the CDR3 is TGCGCCAGCAGCCAAGAGCAATTTAGCGGCCAGACTCAGTTCTTC.

DNA of the CDR3: TGCGCCAGCAGCTGGGAGAGGGGGGAGCTGTTTTTT. Its protein product is CASSWERGELFF. V is TRBV5-1 and J is TRBJ2-2; possible D gene TRBD2, 5 bases. This CDR3 spans 12 amino acids. Trimming removed 3 bases at V and 8 bases at J, with 8 bases between. Germline V gene sequence: CDR1 SGHRS, CDR2 YFSETQ. Using reference TRBV5-1 and TRBJ2-2 for the parts outside the CDR3, the full variable domain is KAGVTQTPRYLIKTRGQQVTLSCSPISGHRSVSWYQQTPGQGLQFLFEYFSETQRNKGNFPGRFSGRQFSNSRSEMNVSTLELGDSALYLCASSWERGELFFGEGSRLTVL.

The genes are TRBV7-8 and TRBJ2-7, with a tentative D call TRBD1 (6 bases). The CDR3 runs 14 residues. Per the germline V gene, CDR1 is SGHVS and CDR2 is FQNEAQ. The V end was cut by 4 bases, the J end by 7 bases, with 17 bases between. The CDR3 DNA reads TGTGCCAGCAGCTCCCGGGACACAAGGGGAGAGCAGTACTTC. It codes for CASSSRDTRGEQYF.

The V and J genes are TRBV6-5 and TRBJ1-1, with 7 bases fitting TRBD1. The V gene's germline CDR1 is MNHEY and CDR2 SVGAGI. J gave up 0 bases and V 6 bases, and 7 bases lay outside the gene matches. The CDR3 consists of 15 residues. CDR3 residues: CASRRTGTVNTEAFF. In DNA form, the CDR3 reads TGTGCCAGCAGGAGAACCGGGACAGTGAACACTGAAGCTTTCTTT.

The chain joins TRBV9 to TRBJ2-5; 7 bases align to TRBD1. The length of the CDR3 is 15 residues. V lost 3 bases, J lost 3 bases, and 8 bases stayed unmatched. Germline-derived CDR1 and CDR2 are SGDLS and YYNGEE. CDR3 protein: CASSGSGQREETQYF. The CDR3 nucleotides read TGTGCCAGCAGCGGATCGGGACAGAGAGAAGAGACCCAGTACTTC. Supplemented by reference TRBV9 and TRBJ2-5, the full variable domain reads DSGVTQTPKHLITATGQRVTLRCSPRSGDLSVYWYQQSLDQGLQFLIQYYNGEERAKGNILERFSAQQFPDLHSELNLSSLELGDSALYFCASSGSGQREETQYFGPGTRLLVL.

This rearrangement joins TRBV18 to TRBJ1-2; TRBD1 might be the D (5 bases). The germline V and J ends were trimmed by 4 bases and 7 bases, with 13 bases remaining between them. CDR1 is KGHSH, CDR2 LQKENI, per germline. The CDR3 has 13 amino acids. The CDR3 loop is CASSQQESSGYTF. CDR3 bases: TGTGCCAGCTCACAACAGGAGTCGAGTGGCTACACCTTC.

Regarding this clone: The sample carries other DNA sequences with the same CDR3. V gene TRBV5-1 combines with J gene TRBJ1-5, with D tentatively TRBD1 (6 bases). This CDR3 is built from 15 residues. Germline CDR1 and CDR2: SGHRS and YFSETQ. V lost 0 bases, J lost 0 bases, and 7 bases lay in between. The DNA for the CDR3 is TGCGCCAGCAGCTTGGGACAGGCTAGCAATCAGCCCCAGCATTTT. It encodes CASSLGQASNQPQHF. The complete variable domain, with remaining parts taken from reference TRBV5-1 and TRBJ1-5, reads KAGVTQTPRYLIKTRGQQVTLSCSPISGHRSVSWYQQTPGQGLQFLFEYFSETQRNKGNFPGRFSGRQFSNSRSEMNVSTLELGDSALYLCASSLGQASNQPQHFGDGTRLSIL.

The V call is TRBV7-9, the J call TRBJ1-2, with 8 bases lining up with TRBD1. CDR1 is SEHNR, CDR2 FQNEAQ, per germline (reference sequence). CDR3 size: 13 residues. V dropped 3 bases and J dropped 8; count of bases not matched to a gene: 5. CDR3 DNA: TGTGCCAGCAGCTTTCAGGGGGCTGGGGGCTACACCTTC. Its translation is CASSFQGAGGYTF.

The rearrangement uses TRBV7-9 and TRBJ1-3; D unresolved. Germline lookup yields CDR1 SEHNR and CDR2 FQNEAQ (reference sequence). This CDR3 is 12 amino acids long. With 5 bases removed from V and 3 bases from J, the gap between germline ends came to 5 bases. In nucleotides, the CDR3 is TGTGCCAGCAGCAGCGGTGGAAACACCATATATTTT. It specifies CASSSGGNTIYF.

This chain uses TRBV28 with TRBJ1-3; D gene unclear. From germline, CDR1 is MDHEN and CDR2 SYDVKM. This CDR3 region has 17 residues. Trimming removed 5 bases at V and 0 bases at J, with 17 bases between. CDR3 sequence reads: CASSPVLEDLSGNTIYF. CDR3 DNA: TGTGCCAGCAGTCCTGTCCTGGAGGACCTCTCTGGAAACACCATATATTTT.

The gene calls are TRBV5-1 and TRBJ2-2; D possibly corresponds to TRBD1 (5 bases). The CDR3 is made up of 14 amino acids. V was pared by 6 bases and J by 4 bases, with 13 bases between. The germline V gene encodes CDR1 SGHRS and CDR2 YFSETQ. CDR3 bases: TGCGCCAGCAATTACGGACAACCCACCGGGGAGCTGTTTTTT. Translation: CASNYGQPTGELFF.

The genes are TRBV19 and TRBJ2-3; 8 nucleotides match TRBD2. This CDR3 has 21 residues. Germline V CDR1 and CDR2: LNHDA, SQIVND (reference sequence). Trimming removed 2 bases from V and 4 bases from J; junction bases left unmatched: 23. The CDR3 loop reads CASSIPLKPSGGPSTPDTQYF. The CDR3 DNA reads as TGTGCCAGTAGTATACCCCTCAAACCATCGGGGGGGCCCTCCACCCCAGATACGCAGTATTTT.

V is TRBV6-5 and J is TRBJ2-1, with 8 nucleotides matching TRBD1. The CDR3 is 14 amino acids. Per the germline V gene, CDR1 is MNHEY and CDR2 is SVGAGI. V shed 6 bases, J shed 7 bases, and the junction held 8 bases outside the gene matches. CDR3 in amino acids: CASSAATGGNEQFF. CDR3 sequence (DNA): TGTGCCAGCAGCGCCGCCACAGGGGGGAATGAGCAGTTCTTC.

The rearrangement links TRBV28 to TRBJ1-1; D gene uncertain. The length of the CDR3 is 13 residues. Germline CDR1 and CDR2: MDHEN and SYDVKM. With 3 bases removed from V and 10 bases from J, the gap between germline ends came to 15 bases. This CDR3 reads CASSLGRSVGAFF. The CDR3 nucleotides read TGTGCCAGCAGTTTGGGGAGGTCGGTGGGAGCTTTCTTT.

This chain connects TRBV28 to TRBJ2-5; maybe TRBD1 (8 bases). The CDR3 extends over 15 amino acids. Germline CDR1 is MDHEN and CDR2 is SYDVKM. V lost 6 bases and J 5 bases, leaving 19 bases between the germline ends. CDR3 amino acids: CASSLNRGGRETQYF. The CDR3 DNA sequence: TGTGCCAGCAGCCTGAACAGGGGGGGGAGGGAGACCCAGTACTTC. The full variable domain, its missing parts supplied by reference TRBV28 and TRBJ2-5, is DVKVTQSSRYLVKRTGEKVFLECVQDMDHENMFWYRQDPGLGLRLIYFSYDVKMKEKGDIPEGYSVSREKKERFSLILESASTNQTSMYLCASSLNRGGRETQYFGPGTRLLVL.

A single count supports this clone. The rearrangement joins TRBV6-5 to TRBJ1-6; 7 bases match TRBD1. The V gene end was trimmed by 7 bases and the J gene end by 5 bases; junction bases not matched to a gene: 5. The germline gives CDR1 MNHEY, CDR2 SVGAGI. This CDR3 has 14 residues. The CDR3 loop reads CASKVDRNNSPLHF. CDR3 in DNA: TGTGCCAGCAAAGTGGACAGGAATAATTCACCCCTCCACTTT.

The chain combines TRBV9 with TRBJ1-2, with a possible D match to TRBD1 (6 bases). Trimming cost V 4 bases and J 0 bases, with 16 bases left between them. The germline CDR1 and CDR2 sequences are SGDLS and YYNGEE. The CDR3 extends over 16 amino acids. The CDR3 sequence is CASSTPQGHPNYGYTF. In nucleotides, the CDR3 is TGTGCCAGCAGCACCCCACAGGGACATCCTAACTATGGCTACACCTTC.

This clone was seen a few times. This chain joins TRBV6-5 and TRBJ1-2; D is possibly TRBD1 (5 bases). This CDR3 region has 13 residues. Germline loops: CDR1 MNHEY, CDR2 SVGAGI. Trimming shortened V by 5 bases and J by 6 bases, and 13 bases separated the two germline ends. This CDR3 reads CASSTGGGDGYTF. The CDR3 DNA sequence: TGTGCCAGCAGTACGGGGGGAGGCGATGGCTACACCTTC.

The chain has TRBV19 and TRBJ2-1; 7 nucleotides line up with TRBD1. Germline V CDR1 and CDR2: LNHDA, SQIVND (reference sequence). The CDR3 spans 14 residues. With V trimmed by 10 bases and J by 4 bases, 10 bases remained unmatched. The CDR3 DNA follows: TGTGCCACCCACCAGGGGGTAGGGTACAATGAGCAGTTCTTC. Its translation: CATHQGVGYNEQFF.

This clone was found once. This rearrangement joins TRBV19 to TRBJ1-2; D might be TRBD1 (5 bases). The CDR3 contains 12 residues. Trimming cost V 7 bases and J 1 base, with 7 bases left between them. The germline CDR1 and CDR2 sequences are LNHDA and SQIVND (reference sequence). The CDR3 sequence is CASIDSNYGYTF. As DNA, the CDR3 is TGTGCCAGTATCGACAGTAACTATGGCTACACCTTC.

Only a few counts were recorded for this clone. The CDR3 region is CASREQGGAYEQYF. CDR3 DNA sequence: TGTGCCAGCAGGGAACAGGGGGGTGCCTACGAGCAGTACTTC. The chain joins TRBV5-5 to TRBJ2-7; 8 positions match TRBD1. Germline loops: CDR1 SGHKS, CDR2 YYEKEE (reference sequence). V shed 5 bases, J shed 2 bases, and the junction held 6 bases outside the gene matches. This CDR3 comprises 14 residues.

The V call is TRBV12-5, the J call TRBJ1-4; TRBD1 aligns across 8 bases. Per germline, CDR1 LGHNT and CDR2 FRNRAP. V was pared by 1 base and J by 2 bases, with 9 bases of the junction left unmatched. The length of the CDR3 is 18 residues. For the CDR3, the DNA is TGTGCTAGTGGTTTGGCCCGAGGGCAGGGGGCCACTAATGAAAAACTGTTTTTT. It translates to CASGLARGQGATNEKLFF.

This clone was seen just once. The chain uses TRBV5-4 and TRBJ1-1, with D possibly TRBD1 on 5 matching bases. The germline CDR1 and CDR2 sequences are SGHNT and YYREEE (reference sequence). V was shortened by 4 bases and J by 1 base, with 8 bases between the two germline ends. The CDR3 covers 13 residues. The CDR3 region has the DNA TGTGCCAGCAGCAGTCAGGGGAACACTGAAGCTTTCTTT. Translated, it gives CASSSQGNTEAFF.